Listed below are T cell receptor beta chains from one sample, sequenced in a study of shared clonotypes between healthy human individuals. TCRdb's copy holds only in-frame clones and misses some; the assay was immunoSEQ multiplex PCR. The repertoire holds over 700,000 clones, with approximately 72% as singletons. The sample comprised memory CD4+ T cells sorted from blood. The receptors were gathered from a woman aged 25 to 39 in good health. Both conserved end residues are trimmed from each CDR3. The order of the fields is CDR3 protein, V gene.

ASSPGTGNGYT | TRBV4-1
ASSVVGRVQF | TRBV9
ASSEGTVYEQY | TRBV5-5
SVSKGPSWEQY | TRBV29-1
ATLTGLKQF | TRBV27
ASSLGSAGETQY | TRBV28
ASSTPPGELF | TRBV18
ASSPRSGVTDTQY | TRBV5-4
ATSRDGAGSYNEQF | TRBV15
ASSLPVETNEQY | TRBV28
ASSQGTGENYGYT | TRBV4-2
ASSLPGQETQY | TRBV28
ASRDTRTDTQY | TRBV2
ASSYDREKLF | TRBV6-6
ASDRDYGYT | TRBV2
ASSLEDRPV | TRBV5-1
AISEAPRDRAYEQY | TRBV10-3
ASSGTSGVRETQY | TRBV25-1
ASTPQGPADTQY | TRBV28
ASSLVVLVTGELF | TRBV7-2
ASSDWGGRLETQY | TRBV6-1
ASSEFPDRRWDEQY | TRBV6-1
ASSPGTASYEQY | TRBV18
ASIRGTNYGYT | TRBV28
ASSLIGPAVTDTQY | TRBV11-2
ASSFRGRNTEAF | TRBV19
ASSFAGGADIQY | TRBV5-1
ASSGGPNTDTQY | TRBV6-1
ASRLYRTGNTEAF | TRBV27
ASSGGGTEAF | TRBV5-6
ASSENRQISTEAF | TRBV6-1
ASSLDRETQY | TRBV7-7
ASSRDGSYEQY | TRBV5-5
ASSLATGINEQF | TRBV6-5
SAIEWDEQY | TRBV20-1
ASSDHSSGNTIY | TRBV28
ASSVAWGSTEAF | TRBV9
ASSNAGYTEAF | TRBV7-9
ASSTPTHEQY | TRBV6-6
ASSLGGPVVIYGYT | TRBV28
ASSPISLSYNEQF | TRBV7-2
ASGLSGVAYEQY | TRBV18
ASSNRRDTQY | TRBV7-3
ASSREGTDTQY | TRBV7-9
ASSSGAANTGELF | TRBV10-1
ASSLTGGRDEQY | TRBV27
AISAGRITYEQY | TRBV10-3